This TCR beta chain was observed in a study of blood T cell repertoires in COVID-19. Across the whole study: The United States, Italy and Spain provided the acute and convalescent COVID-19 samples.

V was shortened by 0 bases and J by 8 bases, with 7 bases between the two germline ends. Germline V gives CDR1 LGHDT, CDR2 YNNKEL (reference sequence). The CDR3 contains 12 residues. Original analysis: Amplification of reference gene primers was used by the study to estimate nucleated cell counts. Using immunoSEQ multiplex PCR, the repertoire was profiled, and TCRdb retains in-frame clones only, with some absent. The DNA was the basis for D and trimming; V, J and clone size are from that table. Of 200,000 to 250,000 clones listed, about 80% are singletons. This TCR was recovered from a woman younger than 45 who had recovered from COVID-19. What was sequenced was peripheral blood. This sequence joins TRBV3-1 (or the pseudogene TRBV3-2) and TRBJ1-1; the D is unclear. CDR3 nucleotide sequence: TGTGCCAGCAGCCAAGAGCAGTCAGAAGCTTTCTTT. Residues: CASSQEQSEAFF.